A single sample gave rise to the 10 T cell receptor beta chains below, sequenced in a study of shared clonotypes between healthy human individuals. Measured with immunoSEQ multiplex PCR; TCRdb has only the in-frame clones, and not every one. The sample lists roughly 2.4 million clones, almost 96% occurring once. Material: naive CD4+ T cells sorted from blood. Subset noted: CD45RA+ positively selected. These receptors all stem from a man aged 18 to 35 in good health.

The chain is built from TRBV5-6 and TRBJ1-6; no clear D gene. The CDR3 contains 16 residues. Germline CDR1 and CDR2: SGHDT and YYEEEE. V lost 4 bases and J lost 0, with 11 bases in between. CDR3 in amino acids: CASSLQVPSYNSPLHF. The CDR3 DNA is TGTGCCAGCAGCCTCCAGGTGCCCTCCTATAATTCACCCCTCCACTTT.

J is TRBJ2-2 and V is TRBV6-1; no definite D call. The CDR3 extends over 13 amino acids. V lost 5 bases and J 7 bases, leaving 11 bases between the germline ends. CDR1 is MNHNS, CDR2 SASEGT, per germline. The CDR3 DNA sequence: TGTGCCAGCAGTTGGTCGGAGTTCGGGGAGCTGTTTTTT. Translated: CASSWSEFGELFF.

The chain links TRBV9 to TRBJ2-2; 11 nucleotides agree with TRBD1. The trim removed 3 bases at V and 7 bases at J, leaving 8 bases unmatched. CDR1 is SGDLS, CDR2 YYNGEE, per germline. This CDR3 contains 16 residues. The CDR3 nucleotides read TGTGCCAGCAGCGCTCCGGGACAGGGGGATCTCGGGGAGCTGTTTTTT. Its protein product is CASSAPGQGDLGELFF.

V is TRBV29-1 and J is TRBJ1-4; TRBD1 aligns across 7 bases. In germline, CDR1 is SQVTM, CDR2 ANQGSEA. There are 14 residues in the CDR3. The J segment lost 1 base and the V segment lost 4 bases, leaving 3 bases of the junction unmatched. Here the CDR3 DNA reads TGCAGCGTTGGACGGACAGGAACTAATGAAAAACTGTTTTTT. Protein: CSVGRTGTNEKLFF. Supplemented by reference TRBV29-1 and TRBJ1-4, the full variable domain reads SAVISQKPSRDICQRGTSLTIQCQVDSQVTMMFWYRQQPGQSLTLIATANQGSEATYESGFVIDKFPISRPNLTFSTLTVSNMSPEDSSIYLCSVGRTGTNEKLFFGSGTQLSVL.

V and J are TRBV5-8 and TRBJ2-7; D is ambiguous. Germline V lookup: CDR1 SGHTS, CDR2 YDEGEE. Trimming pared 0 bases from V and 2 bases from J, leaving 12 bases between. The CDR3 runs to 15 residues. This CDR3 is CASSLELGQAYEQYF. The DNA for the CDR3 is TGTGCCAGCAGCTTGGAACTTGGGCAGGCCTACGAGCAGTACTTC. Based on the CDR3 plus reference TRBV5-8 and TRBJ2-7, the full variable domain is EAGVTQSPTHLIKTRGQQATLRCSPISGHTSVYWYQQALGLGLQFLLWYDEGEERNRGNFPPRFSGRQFPNYSSELNVNALELEDSALYLCASSLELGQAYEQYFGPGTRLTVT.

This clone has just one count. The chain links TRBV30 to TRBJ2-5, with D uncertain. Trimming pared 0 bases from V and 5 bases from J, leaving 13 bases between. The CDR3 consists of 14 residues. Germline lookup yields CDR1 GTSNPN and CDR2 SVGIG (reference sequence). The CDR3, as DNA: TGTGCCTGGAGTGTACTTAACATCGGGGAGACCCAGTACTTC. It translates to CAWSVLNIGETQYF.

This sequence joins TRBV28 and TRBJ1-5; D unclear. Germline V gene lookup returns CDR1 MDHEN and CDR2 SYDVKM. Trimming stripped 11 bases from V and 2 bases from J, with 16 bases between. The CDR3 covers 14 residues. The CDR3: CAGSGSLGNQPQHF. The CDR3 nucleotides read TGTGCCGGGTCGGGGAGCCTGGGCAATCAGCCCCAGCATTTT.

The chain has TRBV7-9 and TRBJ2-5; D is perhaps TRBD1 (6 bases). V lost 5 bases and J lost 5, with 18 bases in between. The CDR3 totals 15 residues. Germline V gene sequence: CDR1 SEHNR, CDR2 FQNEAQ (reference sequence). The DNA of the CDR3 is TGTGCCAGCAGCCGAGGGGACCGAACAGGGGAGACCCAGTACTTC. This translates into CASSRGDRTGETQYF.

On this clone itself: This CDR3 is also generated by other DNA sequences in the sample. V usage is TRBV7-9 and J usage is TRBJ1-5; D is unclear. V was cut by 2 bases and J by 1 base, with 6 bases left in between. The CDR3 sequence is 14 residues long. Germline V lookup: CDR1 SEHNR, CDR2 FQNEAQ (reference sequence). This CDR3 is CASSLRGSNQPQHF. Written as DNA, the CDR3 is TGTGCCAGCAGCTTAAGAGGGAGCAATCAGCCCCAGCATTTT.

In its sample, this clone was seen a few times. The J gene is TRBJ2-7, the V gene TRBV28; D remains unclear. CDR1 MDHEN and CDR2 SYDVKM come from the germline V gene. The length of the CDR3 is 10 residues. Trimming took 2 bases from V and 6 from J, leaving 2 bases between them. CDR3 protein: CASSLREQYF. The CDR3 region has the DNA TGTGCCAGCAGTTTACGCGAGCAGTACTTC.